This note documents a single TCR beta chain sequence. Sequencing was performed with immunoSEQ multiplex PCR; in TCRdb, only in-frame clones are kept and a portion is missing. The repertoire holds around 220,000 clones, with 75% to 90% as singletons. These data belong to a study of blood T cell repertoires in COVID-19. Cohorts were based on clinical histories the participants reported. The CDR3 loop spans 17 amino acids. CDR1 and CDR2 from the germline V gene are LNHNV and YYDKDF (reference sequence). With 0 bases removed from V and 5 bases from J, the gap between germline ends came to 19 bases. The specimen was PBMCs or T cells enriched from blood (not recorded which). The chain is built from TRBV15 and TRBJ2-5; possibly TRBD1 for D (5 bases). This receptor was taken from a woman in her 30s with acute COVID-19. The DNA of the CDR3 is TGTGCCACCAGCAGAGATACCCCGTCGACAGCAGGGGAGACCCAGTACTTC. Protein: CATSRDTPSTAGETQYF.